These T cell receptor beta chains were read from a single sample in a study of shared clonotypes between healthy human individuals. Clones were read by immunoSEQ multiplex PCR, and TCRdb kept only the in-frame ones, dropping some. Of a few million clones listed, roughly 93% were seen once; the top ten hold under 0.45%. Sequencing used naive CD4+ T cells from PBMCs. The source of these receptors is a man in his late teens or twenties in good health. Some clones in this sample may be carry-over from other donors' samples. The CDR3 runs from the conserved cysteine through the conserved F or W.

j_call v_call cdr3_aa
TRBJ1-4 TRBV7-2 CASSLVGGTNEKLFF
TRBJ1-3 TRBV5-4 CASSLGGPPGNTIYF
TRBJ1-1 TRBV5-1 CASSLRQGRLDTEAFF
TRBJ1-1 TRBV6-4 CARPLQGEAAGYTEAFF
TRBJ1-2 TRBV4-3 CASSQDRGGGGYYGYTF
TRBJ2-7 TRBV4-1 CASSRPGGRLEQYF
TRBJ2-2 TRBV12-5 CASSDGTAAGELFF
TRBJ2-3 TRBV25-1 CASSEPPEGRRADTQYF
TRBJ2-7 TRBV19 CASSLVGAYEQYF
TRBJ1-6 TRBV27 CASSRIYNSPLHF
TRBJ2-5 TRBV7-8 CASSLPQTGGETQYF
TRBJ2-3 TRBV7-3 CASSPHGSPSDTQYF
TRBJ2-1 TRBV7-9 CASSPGPGREQFF
TRBJ2-7 TRBV11-2 CASSPLRETYEQYF
TRBJ2-5 TRBV19 CATGLGDVGETQYF
TRBJ1-4 TRBV11-1 CASSWDREKLFF
TRBJ2-1 TRBV7-3 CASSLRQGATQFF
TRBJ2-7 TRBV15 CATSSGQSWTFYEQYF
TRBJ2-7 TRBV30 CAWRKLAGVSYEQYF